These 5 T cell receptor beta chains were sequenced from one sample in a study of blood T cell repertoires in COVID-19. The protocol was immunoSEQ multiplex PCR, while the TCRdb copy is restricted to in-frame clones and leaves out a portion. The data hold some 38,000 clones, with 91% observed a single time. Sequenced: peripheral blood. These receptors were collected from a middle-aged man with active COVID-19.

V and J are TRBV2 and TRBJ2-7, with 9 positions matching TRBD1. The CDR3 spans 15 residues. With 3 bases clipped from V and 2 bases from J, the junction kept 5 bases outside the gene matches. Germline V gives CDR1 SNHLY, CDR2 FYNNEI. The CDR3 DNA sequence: TGTGCCAGCAGTGAGGGAGGGACAGGGACCTACGAGCAGTACTTC. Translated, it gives CASSEGGTGTYEQYF.

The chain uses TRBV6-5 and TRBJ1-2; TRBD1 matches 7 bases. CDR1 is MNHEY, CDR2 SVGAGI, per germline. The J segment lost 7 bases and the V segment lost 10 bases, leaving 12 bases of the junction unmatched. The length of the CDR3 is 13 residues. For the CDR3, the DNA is TGTGCCACCAGGCCCACCGGGACAGCTGGCTACACCTTC. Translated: CATRPTGTAGYTF.

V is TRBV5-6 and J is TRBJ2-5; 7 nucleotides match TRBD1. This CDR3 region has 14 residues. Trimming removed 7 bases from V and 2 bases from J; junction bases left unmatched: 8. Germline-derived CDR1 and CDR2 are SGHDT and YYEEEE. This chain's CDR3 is CASLPGTEQETQYF. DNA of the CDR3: TGTGCCAGCTTACCTGGGACAGAACAAGAGACCCAGTACTTC.

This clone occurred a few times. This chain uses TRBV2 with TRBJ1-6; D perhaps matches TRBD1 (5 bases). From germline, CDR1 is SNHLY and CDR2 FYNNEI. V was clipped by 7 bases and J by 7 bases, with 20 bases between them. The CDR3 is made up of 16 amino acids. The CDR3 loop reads CASIRDRSGGNSPLHF. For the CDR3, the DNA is TGTGCCAGCATTCGGGACCGATCGGGGGGGAATTCACCCCTCCACTTT.

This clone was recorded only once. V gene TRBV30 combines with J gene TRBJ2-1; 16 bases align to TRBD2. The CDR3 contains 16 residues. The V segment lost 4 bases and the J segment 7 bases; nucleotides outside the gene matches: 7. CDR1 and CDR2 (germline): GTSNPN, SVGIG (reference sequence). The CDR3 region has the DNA TGTGCCTGGAAATGGGGACTAGCGGGGGGGCTTAATGAGCAGTTCTTC. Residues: CAWKWGLAGGLNEQFF.